This TCR beta chain was observed in a study of blood T cell repertoires in COVID-19. Study information: COVID-19 samples collected from the United States, Italy and Spain covered acute and convalescent phases.

Generated by immunoSEQ multiplex PCR, the TCRdb table keeps only in-frame clones and is missing some. Found here are approximately 140,000 clones, approximately 90% of them singletons; the top ten hold less than 20%. The clonotype originates from a man in his forties or fifties with active or convalescent COVID-19. Source material: peripheral blood.

The DNA for the CDR3 is TGTGCCAGCAGCATGGGGGCGCAGGGCGCAGAGACCCAGTACTTC. Encoded protein: CASSMGAQGAETQYF. This chain uses TRBV7-7 with TRBJ2-5, with a possible D match to TRBD1 (6 bases). CDR3 length: 15 amino acids. Looked up from germline, CDR1 is SSHAT and CDR2 is FNYEAQ (reference sequence). Trimming cost V 5 bases and J 4 bases, with 17 bases left between them.